This note documents a single TCR beta chain sequence. What it binds is unknown. The record originates from a study of blood T cells in healthy people across ages. For the second PCR, which ran for about 6 to 11 cycles, a sample-barcoded 5' primer and a J-beta primer mix were used. Each CDR3 protein gets one entry after TCRdb re-called the 5' RACE reads with MiXCR. Of 1.4 million to 1.5 million distinct CDR3 sequences listed, 42% were seen once; the top ten hold 6.5% to 10%. General study results and limits: Not knowing donor CMV status may have confounded expanded clonotype changes.

CDR3 length: 15 amino acids. The junction had 14 bases not matched to a gene; V was cut back by 5 bases and J by 13 bases. The germline V gene has CDR1 MNHEY and CDR2 SVGAGI. This receptor was obtained from a young woman in good health. The sequenced sample was blood. The rearrangement uses TRBV6-5 and TRBJ2-1; 10 bases agree with TRBD2. In nucleotides, the CDR3 is TGTGCCAGCAGTCCCGGACTAGCGGTCGTAAGGTCCCAGTTCTTC. Residues: CASSPGLAVVRSQFF.